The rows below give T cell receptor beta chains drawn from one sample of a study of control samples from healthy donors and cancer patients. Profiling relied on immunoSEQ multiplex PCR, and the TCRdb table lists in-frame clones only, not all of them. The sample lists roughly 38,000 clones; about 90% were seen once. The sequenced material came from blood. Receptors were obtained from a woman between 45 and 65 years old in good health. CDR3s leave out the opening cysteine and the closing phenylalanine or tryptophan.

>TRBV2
ASSETGQTNTGELF
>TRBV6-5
ASRKSSGNTIY
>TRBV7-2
ASSSEGTSGGNTEAF
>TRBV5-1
ASSALSSGNYGYT
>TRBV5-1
ASSLDPPGQNSGANVLT
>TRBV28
ASRRGGMGEAF
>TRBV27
ASSLSGQGSPLH
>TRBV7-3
ASSLGGLDTEAF
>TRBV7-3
ASSLRENTEAF
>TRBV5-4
ASRVGGPQETQY
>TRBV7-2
ASSLVRGQAFSYEQY
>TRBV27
ASSFGPGTGAKNSPLH
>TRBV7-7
ASSSSGGAYNEQF
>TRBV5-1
ASSLESATEAF
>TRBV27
ASSFARGFDAVGNPGYT
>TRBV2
ASIREGGVAKNIQY
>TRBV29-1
SVGLAPQSVYGYT